This TCR beta chain was identified during a study of Graves' ophthalmopathy and Graves' hyperthyroidism. Overall study results and limits: In blood appeared most of the expanded thyroid clonotypes whose frequency exceeded 0.001. Forecasting of ophthalmopathy progression by the model achieved almost 71% sensitivity and around 77% specificity. Researchers report that a 13-signature model separated ophthalmopathy from stable hyperthyroidism, posting about 91% sensitivity and about 80% specificity.

About this clonotype: Its antigen is not identified.

The authors amplified TCR beta CDR3 regions, and they did so from RNA transcripts for repertoire sequencing. Second-round multiplex PCR came after first-round RT-PCR with HTBI primers. Via MiXCR, TCRdb re-called the multiplex PCR reads, giving one row per CDR3 protein. The table has 600,000 to 950,000 distinct CDR3 sequences, around 40% seen once. Germline V gene data show CDR1 as MGHDK and CDR2 as SYGVNS. The CDR3 sequence is 11 residues long. The germline V and J ends were trimmed by 9 bases and 2 bases, with 8 bases remaining between them. The chain recombines TRBV25-1 with TRBJ2-7; TRBD1 is a possible D gene (6 bases). Sequenced input: peripheral blood. The source is an adult man with Graves' ophthalmopathy. The CDR3 loop is CASTGTYEQYF. The CDR3 DNA follows: TGTGCCAGTACAGGGACCTACGAGCAGTACTTC.